This is a list of T cell receptor beta chains from one sample in a study of tumor-infiltrating lymphocytes in primary liver carcinoma. TCRdb ran MiXCR on the multiplex PCR reads and lists one entry per CDR3 protein. The sample holds 330,000 or so distinct CDR3 sequences, 65% seen once. The specimen sequenced was peripheral blood. These receptors were collected from a middle-aged man with primary liver carcinoma and hepatitis B virus infection. The CDR3 runs from the conserved cysteine through the conserved F or W. Fields, in order: clone size, CDR3 length, V gene, J gene, D gene, CDR3 DNA, CDR3 protein. The D gene is left open where the match is weak. Size tells how often a clone was seen (once, few, many) or the class of an expanded clone, and some rows leave it out.

.,15,TRBV5-1,TRBJ2-1,TRBD2,TGCGCCAGCAGCCTGCGGGCGGGAGTAGCCAATGAGCAGTTCTTC,CASSLRAGVANEQFF
.,13,TRBV11-2,TRBJ1-2,.,TGTACCAGCAGCCGCCCCGACAGGAGGGACTACACCTTC,CTSSRPDRRDYTF
.,15,TRBV11-2,TRBJ2-6,.,TGTGCCAGCAGCAACATGGGCTCTGGGGCCAACGTCCTGACTTTC,CASSNMGSGANVLTF
.,13,TRBV6-2/TRBV6-3,TRBJ1-5,.,TGTGCCAGCAGTTTGAGGGGGAATCAGCCCAAGCATTTT,CASSLRGNQPKHF
medium-sized,11,TRBV11-2,TRBJ2-7,TRBD2,TGTGCCAGCCCCAATGGCGGGGGGTTGTACTTC,CASPNGGGLYF
.,16,TRBV12-3/TRBV12-4,TRBJ1-5,TRBD1,TGCGCCAGCAGTCCGCGGGGACAGGGGAACAATCAGCCCCAGCATTTT,CASSPRGQGNNQPQHF
.,15,TRBV11-1,TRBJ2-7,.,TGTGCCAGCAGCCCCTTGGTTGGATCATCCTACGAGCAGTGCTTC,CASSPLVGSSYEQCF
many,14,TRBV5-6,TRBJ2-7,.,TGTGCCAGCAGCTTGCCAGGGGAACGTAACGAGCAGTACTTC,CASSLPGERNEQYF
few,15,TRBV10-3,TRBJ2-5,TRBD2,TGTGCCATCAGTGATCATCCTAGCGGCCAAGAGACCCAGTACTTC,CAISDHPSGQETQYF
few,15,TRBV28,TRBJ2-1,.,TGTGCCAGCATTACAAGTGGAGTTGGCTACAATGAGCAGTCCTTC,CASITSGVGYNEQSF
.,17,TRBV11-2,TRBJ2-7,TRBD2,TGTGCCAGCAGCTTGACGGATCCGGGGGGGAACTCCTACGAGCTCTACTTC,CASSLTDPGGNSYELYF
many,13,TRBV10-3,TRBJ2-3,TRBD2,TGTGCCATAGCGGGACTGGGCACAGATACGCAGTATTTT,CAIAGLGTDTQYF
many,13,TRBV29-1,TRBJ2-1,.,TGCAGCGTTTTCACCACTAGTAGGAATGAGCAGTTCTTC,CSVFTTSRNEQFF
many,15,TRBV4-1,TRBJ2-1,TRBD2,TGCGCCAGCAGCCTTCCGACTAGCGGGTACAATGAGCAGTTCTTC,CASSLPTSGYNEQFF
many,14,TRBV6-5,TRBJ1-5,TRBD1,TGTGCCAGCAGCAGGACAGGGGCTTATCAGCCCCAGCATTTT,CASSRTGAYQPQHF
many,15,TRBV11-1,TRBJ1-2,.,TGTGCCAGCAGCTTAGCGGCCCAGGCAAACTATGGCTACACCTTC,CASSLAAQANYGYTF
many,14,TRBV10-3,TRBJ2-1,.,TGTGCCATCAGCTTTTTCGCTCCCTACAATGAGCAGTTCTTC,CAISFFAPYNEQFF
.,15,TRBV4-1,TRBJ2-1,TRBD2,TGCGCCAGCAGGCTTTATAGCGGGAGCTACAATGAGCAGTTCTTC,CASRLYSGSYNEQFF
medium-sized,14,TRBV11-2,TRBJ2-1,.,TGTGCCAGCAGCTTAGAGTGGGAGGCAGATGAGCAGTTCTTC,CASSLEWEADEQFF
.,14,TRBV6-5,TRBJ2-7,TRBD1,TGTGCCAGCAGCACCGACAGGGGTTCCTACGAGCAGTACTTC,CASSTDRGSYEQYF
.,17,TRBV4-1,TRBJ2-1,TRBD2,TGCGCCAGCAGCCCCGGGACTAGCTTGAGCTCCTACAATGAGCAGTTCTTC,CASSPGTSLSSYNEQFF
.,15,TRBV5-1,TRBJ1-2,TRBD1,TGCGCCAGCAGCTTGAACCCCGGGACAGGCTATGGCTACACCTTC,CASSLNPGTGYGYTF
.,15,TRBV12-3/TRBV12-4,TRBJ2-1,.,TGTGCCAGCATCCCGAGCGCAGCGGTCTATAATGAGCAGCTCTTC,CASIPSAAVYNEQLF
.,12,TRBV11-2,TRBJ2-7,.,TGTGTCAGCAGCTCCTTACAATACGAGCAGTACTTC,CVSSSLQYEQYF
.,15,TRBV7-9,TRBJ2-2,TRBD1,TGTGCTACCTTCGCGGGACAGGGGATTTTCGGGGAGCTGTTTTTT,CATFAGQGIFGELFF
.,11,TRBV11-2,TRBJ2-7,.,TGTACCAGCAGCCTCGCAGGGGAGCAGTACTTC,CTSSLAGEQYF
few,14,TRBV12-3/TRBV12-4,TRBJ1-6,TRBD1,TGTGCCAGCAGTCAAACAGGGGGCGATTCACCCCTCCACTTT,CASSQTGGDSPLHF
.,16,TRBV5-1,TRBJ2-7,.,TGTGCCAGCAGTTTTATGCGGGGACAGAACTCCTACGAGCAGTACTTC,CASSFMRGQNSYEQYF
.,14,TRBV11-2,TRBJ2-7,.,TGTGCCAGCAGCTTAGAGGGCGATGCCTACGAGCAGTACTTC,CASSLEGDAYEQYF
many,16,TRBV6-6,TRBJ2-7,TRBD1,TGTGCCAGCAGTTACTCTACCCGGGACAGGGGGTACGAGCAGTACTTC,CASSYSTRDRGYEQYF
.,16,TRBV30,TRBJ2-1,TRBD2,TGTGCCTGGATGGGACCGGGACTAGCGGAGTTCAATGAGCAATTCTTC,CAWMGPGLAEFNEQFF
.,16,TRBV13,TRBJ2-7,.,TGTGCCAGCAGCTCCCGGGGGACAAAAGTCGGCCACGAGCAGTACTTC,CASSSRGTKVGHEQYF
.,16,TRBV13,TRBJ2-1,TRBD2,TGTGCCGGCAGCTCAAGACTAGCGGGACTCTACAATGAGCAATTCTTC,CAGSSRLAGLYNEQFF
few,18,TRBV6-2/TRBV6-3,TRBJ2-1,TRBD2,TGTGCCAGCAGTTACTCAGGTAGCGGGCCTAAAGTCGGCAATGAGCAGTTCTTC,CASSYSGSGPKVGNEQFF
.,16,TRBV6-6,TRBJ2-1,TRBD1,TGTGCCAGCACTTCCGGGCGGCAGGACAGGGAAAATGAGCAGTTCTTC,CASTSGRQDRENEQFF
.,12,TRBV5-1,TRBJ2-1,.,TGCGCCAGCAGCTTGGGAACGGGAGTTTACTTCTTC,CASSLGTGVYFF
.,14,TRBV11-2,TRBJ2-7,TRBD1,TGTGTCAGCAGCGCTAGGGACAGGGCCTACGAGCAGTACTTC,CVSSARDRAYEQYF
.,14,TRBV6-5,TRBJ2-7,TRBD2,TGTGCCGGCAGTCTAGCGGGAGGGCCCTACGAGCAGTACTTC,CAGSLAGGPYEQYF
.,13,TRBV28,TRBJ2-7,TRBD1,TGTGCCAGCACTAGACAGGGGCCTAACGAGCAGTACTTC,CASTRQGPNEQYF
.,14,TRBV13,TRBJ2-1,.,TGTGCCAGCAGCCTAGTGGGGGAGTACAATGAGCAGTTCTTC,CASSLVGEYNEQFF
.,11,TRBV7-9,TRBJ2-5,.,TGTGCCAGCAGTCCTAAAGAGACCCAGTACTTC,CASSPKETQYF
.,13,TRBV6-5,TRBJ1-5,.,TGTGCCAGCAGCCAGGGACGGCATCAGTCCCAGCATTTT,CASSQGRHQSQHF
.,14,TRBV24-1,TRBJ2-5,.,TGTGCCACCCTAGCAGGGGACCTCCAAGAGACCCAGTACTTC,CATLAGDLQETQYF
many,14,TRBV4-1,TRBJ2-5,.,TGCGCCAGCAGCCAAGATGATGTAACGGAGACCCAGTACTTC,CASSQDDVTETQYF
.,14,TRBV5-6,TRBJ2-7,.,TGTGCCAGCAGCTTCCCAGGAGGGAGTCGCGAGCAGTACTTC,CASSFPGGSREQYF
once,18,TRBV12-3/TRBV12-4,TRBJ2-1,.,TGTGCCAGCAGTTTAGACGGGAGCTCAGTAGGGAGTTACAATGAGCAGTTCTTC,CASSLDGSSVGSYNEQFF
few,12,TRBV10-2,TRBJ2-1,.,TGCGCCAGCAGTGAGCCCCACAATGAGCAGTTCTTC,CASSEPHNEQFF
many,14,TRBV11-2,TRBJ2-7,.,TGTGCCAGCAGCTTGGGGGTTAGCTCCTACGAGCAGTACTTC,CASSLGVSSYEQYF
.,11,TRBV29-1,TRBJ2-3,.,TGCAGCGTTGAGTGGATGGTTACGCAGTATTTT,CSVEWMVTQYF
.,13,TRBV6-2/TRBV6-3,TRBJ2-5,TRBD1,TGTGCCAGCAGTCTTTTCCGGGGGACAGGCTCCATTTTC,CASSLFRGTGSIF
.,17,TRBV13,TRBJ2-7,.,TGTGCCAGCAGCCGTAGTGGGCTAACGGGATTCGACTACGAGCAGTACTTC,CASSRSGLTGFDYEQYF
.,15,TRBV10-3,TRBJ2-5,.,TGTGCCATCGGTGAGTCAGAAGGCCCCGGGGAGACCCAGTACTTC,CAIGESEGPGETQYF
many,14,TRBV29-1,TRBJ2-5,TRBD2,TGCAGCGCCCAGAGGGGACTAGCGGAAGAGACCCAGTACTTC,CSAQRGLAEETQYF
.,12,TRBV29-1,TRBJ2-1,.,TGCAGCATTGAAAAGGCTTACAAAGAGCAGTTCTTC,CSIEKAYKEQFF
.,13,TRBV6-2/TRBV6-3,TRBJ2-1,.,TGTGCCAGCAGTCTTGGTCTGCACTACGAGCAGTTCTTC,CASSLGLHYEQFF
.,13,TRBV5-4,TRBJ2-2,.,TGTGCCAGCGGCTTTACCAACACCGGGGAGCTGTTTTTC,CASGFTNTGELFF
.,17,TRBV5-1,TRBJ2-1,TRBD2,TGCGCCAGCAGCTTGGCCATGGGCGGGAGGGCCCGCAATGAGCAGTTCTTC,CASSLAMGGRARNEQFF
.,12,TRBV11-1,TRBJ2-1,.,TGTGCCAGCAGCTTATCGGCTCTTGAGAGGTTCTTC,CASSLSALERFF
many,16,TRBV12-3/TRBV12-4,TRBJ2-2,.,TGTGCCAGCAGTTTCATACCAGGGGCGGGCACCGGGGAGCTGTTTTTT,CASSFIPGAGTGELFF
.,15,TRBV11-2,TRBJ2-7,TRBD1,TGTGCCAGCGGCTCAGTGCAGGGGGCGGCCTACGAGCAGTACTTC,CASGSVQGAAYEQYF